The subject of this entry is one T cell receptor beta chain. The CDR3 length is 22 residues. V lost 2 bases to trimming and J lost 0 bases; unmatched junction nucleotides: 17. Germline V CDR1 and CDR2: MRHNA, SNTAGT. The PCR contained 60 Vbeta and 13 Jbeta primers. Assay: immunoSEQ multiplex PCR; the TCRdb copy retains only in-frame clones and omits some. Counted here are around 190,000 clones, 87% occurring once; the ten biggest clones make up 1.1%. The data are from a study of cytomegalovirus exposure and HLA in healthy donors. Overall study context: About 79% of 398 genotyped donors fell in the Caucasian-associated ancestry cluster.

The material sequenced was PBMCs. The source is a boy aged 2 to 10 in good health and CMV-seronegative. This chain uses TRBV6-4 with TRBJ2-1; 12 nucleotides align to TRBD2. The CDR3 nucleotides read TGTGCCAGCAGTGACCCGTCAGGTGGCAGGGAACTAGCGGGGGGCTCCTACAATGAGCAGTTCTTC. Translation: CASSDPSGGRELAGGSYNEQFF.